These 7 T cell receptor beta chains originate from one sample sequenced in a study of OX40 agonist ivuxolimab in advanced cancers. The data were produced by immunoSEQ multiplex PCR, yet TCRdb's version contains in-frame clones alone and is incomplete. Of around 43,000 clones listed, about 89% were seen once; the top ten hold 10% to 15%. The sample here was CD4+ or CD8+ T cells sorted from blood, taken in a trial of the OX40 agonist ivuxolimab. The receptors derive from an adult with an advanced solid tumor such as melanoma, head and neck, liver or kidney cancer.

This clone was seen just once. This chain connects TRBV11-2 to TRBJ2-2, with unresolved D. With 5 bases removed from V and 4 bases from J, the gap between germline ends came to 17 bases. CDR1 and CDR2 (germline): SGHAT, FQNNGV. The CDR3 is 16 amino acids. The CDR3 DNA is TGTGCCAGCAGCCCCGCGGTCCGAACCTCCACCGGGGAGCTGTTTTTT. As protein: CASSPAVRTSTGELFF.

This rearrangement joins TRBV14 to TRBJ2-3, with D maybe TRBD1 (6 bases). This CDR3 is 13 amino acids long. V lost 6 bases and J lost 2, with 9 bases in between. Germline CDR1 is SGHDN and CDR2 is FVKESK. The CDR3 loop is CASRPGATDTQYF. The CDR3, as DNA: TGTGCCAGCAGACCAGGGGCCACAGATACGCAGTATTTT.

CDR3 DNA: TGTGCCAGCAGCTTAGGTTCCGCCTACGAGCAGTACTTC. Its translation is CASSLGSAYEQYF. The gene calls are TRBV5-4 and TRBJ2-7; no clear D. Deletions cut 2 bases from V and 2 bases from J, with 8 bases between. The CDR3 totals 13 residues. Per germline, CDR1 SGHNT and CDR2 YYREEE (reference sequence).

The chain is built from TRBV4-1 and TRBJ2-5; 9 nucleotides line up with TRBD1. The DNA matches TRBJ2-7 better at its end, which makes the J call doubtful. The CDR3 sequence is 14 residues long. Germline lookup yields CDR1 MGHRA and CDR2 YSYEKL. The CDR3 coding sequence is TGCGCCAGCAGCGAGGACAGGGGTCCCTCCGAGCAGTACTTC. Translating gives CASSEDRGPSEQYF.

The J gene is TRBJ1-1, the V gene TRBV14, with D possibly being TRBD1 (5 bases). Trimming cost V 4 bases and J 4 bases, with 13 bases left between them. The germline V gene has CDR1 SGHDN and CDR2 FVKESK. This CDR3 is built from 14 residues. DNA of the CDR3: TGTGCCAGCAGCCTGGGGCACACCAGCACTGAAGCTTTCTTT. It codes for CASSLGHTSTEAFF. Drawing the rest from reference TRBV14 and TRBJ1-1, the complete variable domain is EAGVTQFPSHSVIEKGQTVTLRCDPISGHDNLYWYRRVMGKEIKFLLHFVKESKQDESGMPNNRFLAERTGGTYSTLKVQPAELEDSGVYFCASSLGHTSTEAFFGQGTRLTVV.

The V call is TRBV7-8, the J call TRBJ2-3; 11 bases line up with TRBD2. From germline, CDR1 is SGHVS and CDR2 FQNEAQ. V lost 4 bases to trimming and J lost 0 bases; unmatched junction nucleotides: 9. This CDR3 has 18 amino acids. In DNA form, the CDR3 reads TGTGCCAGCAGCTCAATGGGACTAGCGGAGAGCAGCACAGATACGCAGTATTTT. This translates into CASSSMGLAESSTDTQYF.

This chain connects TRBV5-1 to TRBJ1-1; no clear D. The V gene lost 6 bases and the J gene lost 3 bases, with 15 bases spanning the gap. The CDR3 has 14 amino acids. Germline V CDR1 and CDR2: SGHRS, YFSETQ. In nucleotides, the CDR3 is TGCGCCAGCAAGCAGCTAGCCGGGGACACTGAAGCTTTCTTT. Its protein is CASKQLAGDTEAFF.